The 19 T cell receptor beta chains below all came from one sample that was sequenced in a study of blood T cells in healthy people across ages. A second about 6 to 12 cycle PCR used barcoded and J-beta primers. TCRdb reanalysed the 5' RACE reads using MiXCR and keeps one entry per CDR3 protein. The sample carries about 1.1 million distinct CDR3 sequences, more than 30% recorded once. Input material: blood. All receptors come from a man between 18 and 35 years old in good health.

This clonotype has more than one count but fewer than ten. The CDR3 loop is CASSPDGITNEKLFF. The CDR3 DNA reads as TGTGCCAGCAGCCCGGACGGGATAACTAATGAAAAACTGTTTTTT. The chain recombines TRBV7-2 with TRBJ1-4; D is unresolved. V was trimmed by 5 bases and J by 1 base, leaving 11 bases between them. This CDR3 is built from 15 residues. Per the germline V gene, CDR1 is SGHTA and CDR2 is FQGNSA.

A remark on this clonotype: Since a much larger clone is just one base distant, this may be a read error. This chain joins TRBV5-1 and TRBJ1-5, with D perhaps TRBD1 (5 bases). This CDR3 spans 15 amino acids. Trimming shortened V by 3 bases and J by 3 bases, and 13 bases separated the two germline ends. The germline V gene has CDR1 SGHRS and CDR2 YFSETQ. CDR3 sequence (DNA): TGCGCCAGCAGCTGGAGTGGGGGAATCAATCAGCCCCAGCATTTT. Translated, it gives CASSWSGGINQPQHF.

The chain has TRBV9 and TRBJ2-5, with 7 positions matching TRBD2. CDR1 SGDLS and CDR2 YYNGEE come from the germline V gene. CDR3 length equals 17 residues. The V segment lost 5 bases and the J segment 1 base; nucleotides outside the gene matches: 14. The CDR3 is CASSWVGLGVPQETQYF. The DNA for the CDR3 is TGTGCCAGCAGTTGGGTTGGACTAGGGGTCCCCCAAGAGACCCAGTACTTC.

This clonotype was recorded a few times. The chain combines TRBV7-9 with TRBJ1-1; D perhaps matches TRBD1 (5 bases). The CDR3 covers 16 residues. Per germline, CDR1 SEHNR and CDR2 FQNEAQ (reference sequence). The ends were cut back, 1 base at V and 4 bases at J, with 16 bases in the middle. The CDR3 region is CASSLEGPSGGTEAFF. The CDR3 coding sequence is TGTGCCAGCAGCTTAGAGGGACCCTCGGGGGGCACTGAAGCTTTCTTT.

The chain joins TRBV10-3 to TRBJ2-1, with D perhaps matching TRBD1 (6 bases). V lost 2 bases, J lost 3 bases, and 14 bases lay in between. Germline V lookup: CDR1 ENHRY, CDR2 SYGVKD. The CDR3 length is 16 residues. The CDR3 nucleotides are TGTGCCATCAGTGAGATGTGGGGGCCGAACTACAATGAGCAGTTCTTC. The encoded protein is CAISEMWGPNYNEQFF.

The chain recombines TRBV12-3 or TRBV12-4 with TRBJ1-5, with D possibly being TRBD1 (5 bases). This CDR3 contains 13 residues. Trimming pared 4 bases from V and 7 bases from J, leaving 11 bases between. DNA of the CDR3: TGTGCCAGCAGTTCCCAGGGTTTACAGCCCCAGCATTTT. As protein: CASSSQGLQPQHF.

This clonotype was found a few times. This chain's CDR3 is CAISVEGATEAFF. CDR3 DNA: TGTGCCATCAGTGTGGAGGGGGCGACTGAAGCTTTCTTT. The chain couples TRBV10-3 to TRBJ1-1; TRBD1 matches 7 bases. Germline V CDR1 and CDR2: ENHRY, SYGVKD. The CDR3 is 13 amino acids. V lost 4 bases and J lost 5; bases outside the gene matches: 4.

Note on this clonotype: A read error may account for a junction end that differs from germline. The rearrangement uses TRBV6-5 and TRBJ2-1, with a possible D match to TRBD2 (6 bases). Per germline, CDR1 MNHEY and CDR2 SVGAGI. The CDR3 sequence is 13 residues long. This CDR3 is CASSDSGGTEQFF. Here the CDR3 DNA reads TGTGCCAGCAGTGACTCCGGAGGGACTGAGCAGTTCTTC.

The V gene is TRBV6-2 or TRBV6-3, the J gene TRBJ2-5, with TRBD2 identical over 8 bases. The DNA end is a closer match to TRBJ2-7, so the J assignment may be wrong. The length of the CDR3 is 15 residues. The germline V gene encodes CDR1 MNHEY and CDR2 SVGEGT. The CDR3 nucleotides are TGTGCCAGCAGCACCCAGCGGGAGTACCGAGACGAGCAGTACTTC. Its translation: CASSTQREYRDEQYF.

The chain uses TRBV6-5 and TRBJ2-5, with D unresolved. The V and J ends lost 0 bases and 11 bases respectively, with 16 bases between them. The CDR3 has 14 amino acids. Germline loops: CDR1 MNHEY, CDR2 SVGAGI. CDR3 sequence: CASSYSKTSDEQYF. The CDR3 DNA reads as TGTGCCAGCAGTTACTCGAAAACCTCGGATGAGCAGTACTTC.

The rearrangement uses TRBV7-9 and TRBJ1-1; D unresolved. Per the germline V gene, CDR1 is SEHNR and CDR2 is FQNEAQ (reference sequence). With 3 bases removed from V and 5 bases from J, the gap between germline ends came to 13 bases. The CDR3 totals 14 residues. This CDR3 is CASSFSGGGTEAFF. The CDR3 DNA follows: TGTGCCAGCAGCTTCTCGGGAGGTGGGACTGAAGCTTTCTTT.

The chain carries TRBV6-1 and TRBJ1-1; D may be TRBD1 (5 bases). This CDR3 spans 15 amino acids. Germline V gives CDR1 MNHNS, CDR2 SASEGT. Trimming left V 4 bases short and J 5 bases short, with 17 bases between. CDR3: CASSAWGTLGTEAFF. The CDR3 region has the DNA TGTGCCAGCAGTGCATGGGGCACTCTGGGGACTGAAGCTTTCTTT.

DNA of the CDR3: TGCGCCAGCAGCCAAGGAGACTGGGGGACTGAAGCTTTCTTT. Residues: CASSQGDWGTEAFF. The J gene is TRBJ1-1, the V gene TRBV4-3, with TRBD1 as a possible D gene (5 bases). The CDR3 totals 14 residues. The V end lost 1 base, the J end lost 5 bases, and 11 bases lay between the germline ends. CDR1 is LGHNA and CDR2 is YSLEER in the germline V gene.

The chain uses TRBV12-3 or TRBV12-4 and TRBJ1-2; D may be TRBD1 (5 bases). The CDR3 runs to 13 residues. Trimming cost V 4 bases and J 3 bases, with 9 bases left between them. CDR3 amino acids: CASSCGGDYGYTF. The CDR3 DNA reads TGTGCCAGCAGTTGCGGGGGAGACTATGGCTACACCTTC.

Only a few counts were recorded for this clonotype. The CDR3 DNA is TGCGCCAGCAGCCAAGAAGGCACCCTGGGCACTGAAGCTTTCTTT. Translated, it gives CASSQEGTLGTEAFF. This rearrangement joins TRBV4-3 to TRBJ1-1; D call uncertain. The CDR3 sequence is 15 residues long. The ends were cut back, 0 bases at V and 4 bases at J, with 12 bases in the middle. The germline CDR1 and CDR2 sequences are LGHNA and YSLEER.

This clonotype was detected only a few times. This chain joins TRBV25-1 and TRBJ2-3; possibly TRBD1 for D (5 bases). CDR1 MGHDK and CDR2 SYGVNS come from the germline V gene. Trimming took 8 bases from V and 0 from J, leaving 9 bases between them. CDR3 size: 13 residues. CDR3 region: CASEQASTDTQYF. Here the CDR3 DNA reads TGTGCCAGCGAACAGGCTAGCACAGATACGCAGTATTTT.

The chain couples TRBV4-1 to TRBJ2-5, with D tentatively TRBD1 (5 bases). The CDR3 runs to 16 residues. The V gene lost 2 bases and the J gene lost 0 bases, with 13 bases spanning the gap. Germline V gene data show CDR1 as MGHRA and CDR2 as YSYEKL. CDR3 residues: CASSQQGIGYQETQYF. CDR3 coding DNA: TGCGCCAGCAGCCAACAGGGTATAGGGTACCAAGAGACCCAGTACTTC.

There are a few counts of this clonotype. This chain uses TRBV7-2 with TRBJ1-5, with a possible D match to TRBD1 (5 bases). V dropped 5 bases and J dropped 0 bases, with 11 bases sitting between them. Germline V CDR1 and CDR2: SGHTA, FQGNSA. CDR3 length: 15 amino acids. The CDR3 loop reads CASSRSGYSNQPQHF. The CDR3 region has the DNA TGTGCCAGCAGCCGATCAGGGTATAGCAATCAGCCCCAGCATTTT.

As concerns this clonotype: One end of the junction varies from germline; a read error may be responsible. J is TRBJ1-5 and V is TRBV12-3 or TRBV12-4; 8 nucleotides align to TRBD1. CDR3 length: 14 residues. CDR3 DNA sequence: TGTGCCACCGCAGATGCACAGGGGGGCCAGCCCCGGCATTTT. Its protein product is CATADAQGGQPRHF.